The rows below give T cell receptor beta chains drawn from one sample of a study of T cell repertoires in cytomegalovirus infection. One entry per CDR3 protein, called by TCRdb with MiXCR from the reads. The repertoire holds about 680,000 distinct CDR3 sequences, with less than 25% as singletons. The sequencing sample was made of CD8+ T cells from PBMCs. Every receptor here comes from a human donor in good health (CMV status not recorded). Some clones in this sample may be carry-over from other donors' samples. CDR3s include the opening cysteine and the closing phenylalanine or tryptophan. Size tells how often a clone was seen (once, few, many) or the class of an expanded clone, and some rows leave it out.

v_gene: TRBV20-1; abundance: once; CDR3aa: CSARRLANNEQFF
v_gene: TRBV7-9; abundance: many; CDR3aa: CASSFGQGANEQFF
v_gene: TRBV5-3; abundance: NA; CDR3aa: CASSLGLWGHKNNEQFF
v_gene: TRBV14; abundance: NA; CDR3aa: CASSPWEGLDEQYF
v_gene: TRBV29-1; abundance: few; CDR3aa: CSVDTGGNGYTF
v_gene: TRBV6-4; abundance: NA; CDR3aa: CASSGTSGGADTQYF
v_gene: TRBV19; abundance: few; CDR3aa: CAIGGRGSYNEQFF
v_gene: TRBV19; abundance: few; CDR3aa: CASSIDPPENTEAFF
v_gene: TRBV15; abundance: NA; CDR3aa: CATSNRKNEKLFF
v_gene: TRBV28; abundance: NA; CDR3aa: CASSSRDTYQETQYF
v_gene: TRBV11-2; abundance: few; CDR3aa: CASSSFDRDTGELFF
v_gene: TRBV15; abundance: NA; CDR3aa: CATSRGLDTKAEKLFF
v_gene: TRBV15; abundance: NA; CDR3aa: CATSEAGTEDFEAFF
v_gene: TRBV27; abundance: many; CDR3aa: CASSPRQIPSYNEQFF
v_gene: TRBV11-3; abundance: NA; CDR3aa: CASSLGGRKETQYF
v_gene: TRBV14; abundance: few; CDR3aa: CASSQVGVNEKLFF
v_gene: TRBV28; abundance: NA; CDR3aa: CASSLGASSSSDTQYF